Listed below are T cell receptor beta chains from one sample, sequenced in a study of OX40 agonist ivuxolimab in advanced cancers. Generated by immunoSEQ multiplex PCR, the TCRdb table keeps only in-frame clones and is missing some. The repertoire holds around 70,000 clones, with under 95% as singletons. The specimen was CD4+ or CD8+ T cells sorted from blood, collected in a trial of the OX40 agonist ivuxolimab. The receptors derive from an adult with an advanced solid tumor such as melanoma, head and neck, liver or kidney cancer. The CDR3 runs from the conserved cysteine through the conserved F or W. The D gene is left open where the match is weak. Size is stated for part of the rows, as once, few or many counts, or as a class when the clone is expanded.

cdr3_length: 13; j_call: TRBJ1-5; d_call: NA; clone_size: NA; v_call: TRBV23-1; cdr3_nt: TGCGCCAGCAGTTGGAGGGCCAATCAGCCCCAGCATTTT; cdr3_aa: CASSWRANQPQHF
cdr3_length: 15; j_call: TRBJ2-3; d_call: NA; clone_size: NA; v_call: TRBV5-6; cdr3_nt: TGTGCCAGCAGCTTGCATCAGCGGGGCACAGATACGCAGTATTTT; cdr3_aa: CASSLHQRGTDTQYF
cdr3_length: 14; j_call: TRBJ1-6; d_call: NA; clone_size: NA; v_call: TRBV18; cdr3_nt: TGTGCCAGCTCACCGAACGGCGAGGGTTCACCCCTCCACTTT; cdr3_aa: CASSPNGEGSPLHF
cdr3_length: 14; j_call: TRBJ1-2; d_call: NA; clone_size: NA; v_call: TRBV6-1; cdr3_nt: TGTGCCAGCAGTGAAGGTCGGGGAAACTATGGCTACACCTTC; cdr3_aa: CASSEGRGNYGYTF
cdr3_length: 15; j_call: TRBJ1-2; d_call: TRBD1; clone_size: few; v_call: TRBV9; cdr3_nt: TGTGCCAGCAGCGAAGGACAGGGACCTTCTTATGGCTACACCTTC; cdr3_aa: CASSEGQGPSYGYTF
cdr3_length: 13; j_call: TRBJ2-2; d_call: NA; clone_size: few; v_call: TRBV10-1; cdr3_nt: TGCGCCAGCCGGGCAGGGGGGACCGGGGAGCTGTTTTTT; cdr3_aa: CASRAGGTGELFF
cdr3_length: 16; j_call: TRBJ1-6; d_call: NA; clone_size: NA; v_call: TRBV7-2; cdr3_nt: TGTGCCAGCAGCTTAGCGGATGAGGGGGTCGGATCACCCCTCCACTTT; cdr3_aa: CASSLADEGVGSPLHF
cdr3_length: 14; j_call: TRBJ2-7; d_call: NA; clone_size: NA; v_call: TRBV30; cdr3_nt: TGTGCCTGGAGCGCCCACCCAATCACCTACGAGCAGTACTTC; cdr3_aa: CAWSAHPITYEQYF
cdr3_length: 13; j_call: TRBJ2-5; d_call: NA; clone_size: NA; v_call: TRBV6-6; cdr3_nt: TGTGCCAGCAGTCAGGGGCAAGGGGAGACCCAGTACTTC; cdr3_aa: CASSQGQGETQYF
cdr3_length: 14; j_call: TRBJ2-3; d_call: NA; clone_size: once; v_call: TRBV12-2; cdr3_nt: TGTGCAAGTCGCTTAGGGTTGAACACAGATACGCAGTATTTT; cdr3_aa: CASRLGLNTDTQYF
cdr3_length: 13; j_call: TRBJ1-4; d_call: NA; clone_size: NA; v_call: TRBV6-1; cdr3_nt: TGTGCCAGCAGTGAAGGGATTAATGAAAAACTGTTTTTT; cdr3_aa: CASSEGINEKLFF
cdr3_length: 15; j_call: TRBJ2-7; d_call: NA; clone_size: once; v_call: TRBV13; cdr3_nt: TGTGCCAGCAGCTTACTCGGGGGGCCCCTTTACGAGCAGTACTTC; cdr3_aa: CASSLLGGPLYEQYF
cdr3_length: 13; j_call: TRBJ2-5; d_call: NA; clone_size: NA; v_call: TRBV5-1; cdr3_nt: TGCGCCAGCAGCTTGGGGGACCAAGAGACCCAGTACTTC; cdr3_aa: CASSLGDQETQYF
cdr3_length: 16; j_call: TRBJ1-5; d_call: TRBD1; clone_size: NA; v_call: TRBV5-1; cdr3_nt: TGCGCCAGCAGCTTGGATCCGGGACAGTCTTATCAGCCCCAGCATTTT; cdr3_aa: CASSLDPGQSYQPQHF
cdr3_length: 15; j_call: TRBJ2-7; d_call: NA; clone_size: NA; v_call: TRBV11-2; cdr3_nt: TGTGCCAGCAGCCAGCGCGGGACAGAGACTCACGAGCAGTACTTC; cdr3_aa: CASSQRGTETHEQYF
cdr3_length: 13; j_call: TRBJ1-6; d_call: NA; clone_size: NA; v_call: TRBV5-1; cdr3_nt: TGCGCCAGCAGCTTGACCAGTAATTCACCCCTCCACTTT; cdr3_aa: CASSLTSNSPLHF
cdr3_length: 16; j_call: TRBJ1-3; d_call: NA; clone_size: NA; v_call: TRBV18; cdr3_nt: TGTGCCAGCTCACCGAACCGGGGGATGTATGGAAACACCATATATTTT; cdr3_aa: CASSPNRGMYGNTIYF
cdr3_length: 13; j_call: TRBJ2-3; d_call: NA; clone_size: NA; v_call: TRBV2; cdr3_nt: TGTGCCAGCAGGGCCGGGGGCACAGATACGCAGTATTTT; cdr3_aa: CASRAGGTDTQYF
cdr3_length: 14; j_call: TRBJ2-3; d_call: TRBD2; clone_size: NA; v_call: TRBV10-1; cdr3_nt: TGCGCCAGCAGTCAAGCGGGGACCACAGATACGCAGTATTTT; cdr3_aa: CASSQAGTTDTQYF
cdr3_length: 16; j_call: TRBJ2-3; d_call: TRBD1; clone_size: NA; v_call: TRBV9; cdr3_nt: TGTGCCAGCAGCCCGGCGGGACAGGGGGCCACAGATACGCAGTATTTT; cdr3_aa: CASSPAGQGATDTQYF
cdr3_length: 15; j_call: TRBJ1-3; d_call: NA; clone_size: NA; v_call: TRBV11-2; cdr3_nt: TGTGCCAGCAGCTTAGACGGACACCCTGGAAACACCATATATTTT; cdr3_aa: CASSLDGHPGNTIYF
cdr3_length: 14; j_call: TRBJ1-2; d_call: NA; clone_size: NA; v_call: TRBV19; cdr3_nt: TGTGCCAGCAGGCCGAGGGGGTCACAGGAGGGCTACACCTTC; cdr3_aa: CASRPRGSQEGYTF
cdr3_length: 15; j_call: TRBJ2-3; d_call: NA; clone_size: NA; v_call: TRBV18; cdr3_nt: TGTGCCAGCTCACCACCGGCTAGGGGCACAGATACGCAGTATTTT; cdr3_aa: CASSPPARGTDTQYF
cdr3_length: 13; j_call: TRBJ2-2; d_call: NA; clone_size: NA; v_call: TRBV2; cdr3_nt: TGTGCCAGCAGTGTACGGGGGCCGGGGGAGCTGTTTTTT; cdr3_aa: CASSVRGPGELFF
cdr3_length: 15; j_call: TRBJ2-5; d_call: NA; clone_size: NA; v_call: TRBV18; cdr3_nt: TGTGCCAGCTCACTACAGGGATTGGGCCAAGAGACCCAGTACTTC; cdr3_aa: CASSLQGLGQETQYF
cdr3_length: 17; j_call: TRBJ2-5; d_call: TRBD2; clone_size: NA; v_call: TRBV9; cdr3_nt: TGTGCCAGCAGCGTAGCTTCGGCGGGGGGTATCCAAGAGACCCAGTACTTC; cdr3_aa: CASSVASAGGIQETQYF
cdr3_length: 13; j_call: TRBJ1-5; d_call: NA; clone_size: NA; v_call: TRBV2; cdr3_nt: TGTGCCAGCAGTGCAGGGGACGGACGTATCCAGCATTTT; cdr3_aa: CASSAGDGRIQHF
cdr3_length: 18; j_call: TRBJ2-3; d_call: TRBD2; clone_size: NA; v_call: TRBV5-1; cdr3_nt: TGCGCCAGCAGCGGAGGACTAGCGGGCCTGGGCCCCACAGATACGCAGTATTTT; cdr3_aa: CASSGGLAGLGPTDTQYF
cdr3_length: 15; j_call: TRBJ2-1; d_call: TRBD1; clone_size: NA; v_call: TRBV4-2; cdr3_nt: TGTGCCAGCAGCCCTCAGGACAGGGGGCTGAATGAGCAGTTCTTC; cdr3_aa: CASSPQDRGLNEQFF
cdr3_length: 16; j_call: TRBJ2-7; d_call: NA; clone_size: NA; v_call: TRBV7-8; cdr3_nt: TGTGCCAGCAGCCGAGGATCTAGCGTTTACTCCTACGAGCAGTACTTC; cdr3_aa: CASSRGSSVYSYEQYF
cdr3_length: 15; j_call: TRBJ1-5; d_call: NA; clone_size: NA; v_call: TRBV19; cdr3_nt: TGTGCCAGTAGTATAGGGGACGGTAGCAATCAGCCCCAGCATTTT; cdr3_aa: CASSIGDGSNQPQHF
cdr3_length: 16; j_call: TRBJ1-2; d_call: NA; clone_size: NA; v_call: TRBV15; cdr3_nt: TGTGCCACCAGCAGAGATATCGTTGGGCAGGCCTATGGCTACACCTTC; cdr3_aa: CATSRDIVGQAYGYTF
cdr3_length: 16; j_call: TRBJ2-3; d_call: NA; clone_size: NA; v_call: TRBV6-6; cdr3_nt: TGTGCCAGCAGTTACCCCAACCGCATGGGGCCAGATACGCAGTATTTT; cdr3_aa: CASSYPNRMGPDTQYF
cdr3_length: 15; j_call: TRBJ1-5; d_call: TRBD1; clone_size: NA; v_call: TRBV6-5; cdr3_nt: TGTGCCAGCAGTCGGGACAGGGGTAGCAATCAGCCCCAGCATTTT; cdr3_aa: CASSRDRGSNQPQHF
cdr3_length: 14; j_call: TRBJ2-1; d_call: NA; clone_size: NA; v_call: TRBV28; cdr3_nt: TGTGCCAGCAGCGACCCCGCAGGAGTTCATGAGCAGTTCTTC; cdr3_aa: CASSDPAGVHEQFF
cdr3_length: 12; j_call: TRBJ1-6; d_call: NA; clone_size: NA; v_call: TRBV2; cdr3_nt: TGTGCCAGCAGGACATGGTATTCACCCCTCCACTTT; cdr3_aa: CASRTWYSPLHF
cdr3_length: 14; j_call: TRBJ2-1; d_call: TRBD2; clone_size: NA; v_call: TRBV15; cdr3_nt: TGTGCCACCAGTCGGCGGGAGACGTACAATGAGCAGTTCTTC; cdr3_aa: CATSRRETYNEQFF
cdr3_length: 14; j_call: TRBJ1-2; d_call: NA; clone_size: NA; v_call: TRBV19; cdr3_nt: TGTGCCAGTAACGCCCGGGGGGAAGGTTATGGCTACACCTTC; cdr3_aa: CASNARGEGYGYTF
cdr3_length: 16; j_call: TRBJ2-1; d_call: TRBD2; clone_size: once; v_call: TRBV7-7; cdr3_nt: TGTGCTAGCAGCTCGGGACTAGCGGGGAAAGCCAATGAGCAGTTCTTC; cdr3_aa: CASSSGLAGKANEQFF
cdr3_length: 14; j_call: TRBJ1-2; d_call: NA; clone_size: NA; v_call: TRBV11-2; cdr3_nt: TGTGCCAGCAGCCGTGGGGGGACTAACTATGGCTACACCTTC; cdr3_aa: CASSRGGTNYGYTF
cdr3_length: 15; j_call: TRBJ1-6; d_call: NA; clone_size: NA; v_call: TRBV19; cdr3_nt: TGTGCCAGTAGCCCTAGGGGGGCCTATAATTCACCCCTCCACTTT; cdr3_aa: CASSPRGAYNSPLHF
cdr3_length: 14; j_call: TRBJ1-3; d_call: NA; clone_size: NA; v_call: TRBV19; cdr3_nt: TGTGCCAGTAGAATCGGGAGGACTGGAAACACCATATATTTT; cdr3_aa: CASRIGRTGNTIYF
cdr3_length: 15; j_call: TRBJ2-2; d_call: NA; clone_size: NA; v_call: TRBV9; cdr3_nt: TGTGCCAGCAGCGTAACAGGGAAGAACACCGGGGAGCTGTTTTTT; cdr3_aa: CASSVTGKNTGELFF
cdr3_length: 14; j_call: TRBJ2-3; d_call: NA; clone_size: NA; v_call: TRBV5-1; cdr3_nt: TGCGCCAGCAGCCCCCCGTCGGGGACAGATACGCAGTATTTT; cdr3_aa: CASSPPSGTDTQYF
cdr3_length: 14; j_call: TRBJ2-1; d_call: NA; clone_size: NA; v_call: TRBV2; cdr3_nt: TGTGCCGGCCAGGGACTGGCTCGTTACAATGAGCAGTTCTTC; cdr3_aa: CAGQGLARYNEQFF